Listed here are 18 T cell receptor beta chains from one sample, sequenced in a study of cytomegalovirus exposure and HLA in healthy donors. PCR used 60 Vbeta primers and 13 Jbeta primers. TCRdb keeps only in-frame clones here, not all; method: immunoSEQ multiplex PCR. This table holds 150,000 or so clones, 77% found once. Sequencing was carried out using PBMCs. The receptors stem from a male donor in good health and CMV-seropositive.

The chain carries TRBV2 and TRBJ1-2, with 9 bases identical to TRBD1. With 5 bases clipped from V and 8 bases from J, the junction kept 3 bases outside the gene matches. The CDR3 is made up of 12 amino acids. Germline lookup yields CDR1 SNHLY and CDR2 FYNNEI. The CDR3 sequence: CASSLGQGGYTF. As DNA, the CDR3 is TGTGCCAGCAGTCTAGGACAGGGGGGCTACACCTTC.

The V gene is TRBV5-8, the J gene TRBJ1-4, with 9 bases identical to TRBD1. CDR1 SGHTS and CDR2 YDEGEE come from the germline V gene. CDR3 size: 16 residues. V trimming: 5 bases; J trimming: 5 bases; junction bases outside the gene matches: 10. CDR3 in amino acids: CASSGPWTGENEKLFF. DNA of the CDR3: TGTGCCAGCAGTGGGCCCTGGACAGGGGAGAATGAAAAACTGTTTTTT.

The V call is TRBV29-1, the J call TRBJ2-3, with TRBD1 matching over 7 bases. J gave up 5 bases and V 4 bases, and 6 bases lay outside the gene matches. The germline V gene has CDR1 SQVTM and CDR2 ANQGSEA. The CDR3 is 13 residues long. The CDR3 sequence: CSVVGDRVDTQYF. CDR3 DNA sequence: TGCAGCGTTGTAGGAGACAGGGTAGATACGCAGTATTTT.

The chain recombines TRBV18 with TRBJ2-1; 7 nucleotides agree with TRBD1. CDR3 length: 14 residues. Per the germline V gene, CDR1 is KGHSH and CDR2 is LQKENI. V trimming: 6 bases; J trimming: 5 bases; junction bases outside the gene matches: 7. The CDR3 DNA follows: TGTGCCAGCTCTTGGGACAGACTCAACAATGAGCAGTTCTTC. It specifies CASSWDRLNNEQFF.

In its sample, this clone was seen once. J is TRBJ2-7 and V is TRBV5-4, with D possibly being TRBD2 (5 bases). Germline-derived CDR1 and CDR2 are SGHNT and YYREEE (reference sequence). This CDR3 has 15 amino acids. Trimming removed 4 bases at V and 0 bases at J, with 14 bases between. CDR3 in DNA: TGTGCCAGCAGCCGGGCCAGCGGTAGCTCCTACGAGCAGTACTTC. Translated: CASSRASGSSYEQYF.

The chain carries TRBV5-1 and TRBJ1-2; 7 nucleotides agree with TRBD1. Germline V lookup: CDR1 SGHRS, CDR2 YFSETQ. The V segment lost 4 bases and the J segment 0 bases; nucleotides outside the gene matches: 12. The CDR3 length is 17 residues. CDR3 loop: CASSLRDSPTANYGYTF. DNA for the CDR3: TGCGCCAGCAGCCTTCGGGACAGCCCAACAGCTAACTATGGCTACACCTTC.

V gene TRBV9 combines with J gene TRBJ1-1, with D uncertain. Per germline, CDR1 SGDLS and CDR2 YYNGEE. The CDR3 contains 15 residues. The V and J ends lost 6 bases and 2 bases respectively, with 17 bases between them. DNA of the CDR3: TGTGCCAGCACCCCACCGACCACGGGTAACACTGAAGCTTTCTTT. It specifies CASTPPTTGNTEAFF.

The chain carries TRBV7-6 and TRBJ1-6, with D hard to call. The CDR3 totals 13 residues. Trimming shortened V by 5 bases and J by 8 bases, and 10 bases separated the two germline ends. Germline V lookup: CDR1 SGHVS, CDR2 FNYEAQ. The CDR3 DNA sequence: TGTGCCAGCAGCGTTAAGGAGCATTCACCCCTCCACTTT. Translated: CASSVKEHSPLHF.

This chain uses TRBV7-9 with TRBJ1-4; 9 bases line up with TRBD1. The junction had 14 bases not matched to a gene; V was cut back by 5 bases and J by 7 bases. From germline, CDR1 is SEHNR and CDR2 FQNEAQ (reference sequence). CDR3 length equals 17 residues. This chain's CDR3 is CASSPRRGTGLAEKLFF. In DNA form, the CDR3 reads TGTGCCAGCAGCCCCCGGCGCGGGACAGGGTTGGCTGAAAAACTGTTTTTT.

The V gene is TRBV7-8, the J gene TRBJ2-7, with D perhaps matching TRBD2 (5 bases). The germline CDR1 and CDR2 sequences are SGHVS and FQNEAQ. The CDR3 loop spans 14 amino acids. The germline V and J ends were trimmed by 3 bases and 4 bases, with 13 bases remaining between them. CDR3 nucleotide sequence: TGTGCCAGCAGCTTCTCGGGGAGTCCATACGAGCAGTACTTC. Protein: CASSFSGSPYEQYF.

The chain joins TRBV7-6 to TRBJ2-1; 7 bases are a match to TRBD2. Looked up from germline, CDR1 is SGHVS and CDR2 is FNYEAQ. The junction had 6 bases not matched to a gene; V was cut back by 1 base and J by 9 bases. This CDR3 contains 14 residues. The CDR3 nucleotides read TGTGCCAGCAGCTTAGGTGGCGGGGGAGGTGAGCAGTTCTTC. It yields the protein CASSLGGGGGEQFF.

This sequence joins TRBV5-4 and TRBJ2-7, with unresolved D. Germline V gives CDR1 SGHNT, CDR2 YYREEE (reference sequence). The length of the CDR3 is 13 residues. V lost 0 bases and J lost 4, with 8 bases in between. The CDR3 nucleotides are TGTGCCAGCAGCTTGGACAGCACGTACGAGCAGTACTTC. Translated, it gives CASSLDSTYEQYF.

The CDR3 DNA sequence: TGTGCCAGCACACTGGGGGGGGAGCAGTACTTC. Amino acids: CASTLGGEQYF. V gene TRBV2 combines with J gene TRBJ2-7; 7 positions match TRBD2. After removal of 7 bases from V and 7 bases from J, the junction contained 4 bases not matched to a gene. The CDR3 has 11 residues. CDR1 is SNHLY, CDR2 FYNNEI, per germline.

This clone was detected a few times. This chain links TRBV2 with TRBJ1-2, with 9 bases matching TRBD1. The ends lost 0 bases at V and 3 bases at J; junction bases unmatched: 2. Germline V gene data show CDR1 as SNHLY and CDR2 as FYNNEI. This CDR3 has 15 residues. The CDR3 DNA sequence: TGTGCCAGCAGTGAAGCGACAGGGGGGCACTATGGCTACACCTTC. As protein: CASSEATGGHYGYTF.

This sequence joins TRBV28 and TRBJ2-7; TRBD2 matches 12 bases. The CDR3 extends over 15 amino acids. The V gene end was trimmed by 4 bases and the J gene end by 4 bases; junction bases not matched to a gene: 5. From germline, CDR1 is MDHEN and CDR2 SYDVKM. CDR3 DNA: TGTGCCAGCAGTTCCCCTAGCGGGGGGGCATACGAGCAGTACTTC. It specifies CASSSPSGGAYEQYF.

CDR3 amino acids: CASRERQPAYEQYF. CDR3 coding DNA: TGTGCCAGCAGGGAGAGGCAGCCAGCCTACGAGCAGTACTTC. The chain combines TRBV2 with TRBJ2-7; no reliable D call. The CDR3 runs 14 residues. Trimming took 6 bases from V and 2 from J, leaving 14 bases between them. Germline V gives CDR1 SNHLY, CDR2 FYNNEI.

This chain joins TRBV27 and TRBJ1-5, with D possibly being TRBD1 (6 bases). Germline CDR1 reads MNHEY; CDR2 reads SMNVEV (reference sequence). V was clipped by 5 bases and J by 0 bases, with 14 bases between them. CDR3 length equals 16 residues. CDR3: CASSQGQHYSNQPQHF. CDR3 DNA sequence: TGTGCCAGCAGTCAAGGACAGCACTATAGCAATCAGCCCCAGCATTTT.

The chain couples TRBV19 to TRBJ2-1, with TRBD2 matching 11 bases. The CDR3 has 14 residues. Per the germline V gene, CDR1 is LNHDA and CDR2 is SQIVND (reference sequence). Trimming took 7 bases from V and 4 from J; bases not matched to a gene: 3. CDR3 nucleotides: TGTGCCAGTACGGCTAGCGGGAGGTACAATGAGCAGTTCTTC. This gives the protein CASTASGRYNEQFF. The entire variable domain, with the rest obtained from reference TRBV19 and TRBJ2-1, is as follows: DGGITQSPKYLFRKEGQNVTLSCEQNLNHDAMYWYRQDPGQGLRLIYYSQIVNDFQKGDIAEGYSVSREKKESFPLTVTSAQKNPTAFYLCASTASGRYNEQFFGPGTRLTVL.